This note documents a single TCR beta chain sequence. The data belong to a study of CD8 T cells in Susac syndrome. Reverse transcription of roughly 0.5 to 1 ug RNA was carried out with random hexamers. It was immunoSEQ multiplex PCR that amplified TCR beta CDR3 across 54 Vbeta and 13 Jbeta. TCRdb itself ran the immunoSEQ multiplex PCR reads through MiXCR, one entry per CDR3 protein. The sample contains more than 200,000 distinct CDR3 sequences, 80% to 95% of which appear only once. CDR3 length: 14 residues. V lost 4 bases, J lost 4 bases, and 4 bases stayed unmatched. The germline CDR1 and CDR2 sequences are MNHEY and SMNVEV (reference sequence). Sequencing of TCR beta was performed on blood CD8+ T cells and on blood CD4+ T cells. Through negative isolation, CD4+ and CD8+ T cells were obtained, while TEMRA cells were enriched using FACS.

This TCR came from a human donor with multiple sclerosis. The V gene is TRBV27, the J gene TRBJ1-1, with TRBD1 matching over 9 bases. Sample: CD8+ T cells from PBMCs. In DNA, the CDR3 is TGTGCCAGCAGTTCCGGGACAGGGAGCACTGAAGCTTTCTTT. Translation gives CASSSGTGSTEAFF.